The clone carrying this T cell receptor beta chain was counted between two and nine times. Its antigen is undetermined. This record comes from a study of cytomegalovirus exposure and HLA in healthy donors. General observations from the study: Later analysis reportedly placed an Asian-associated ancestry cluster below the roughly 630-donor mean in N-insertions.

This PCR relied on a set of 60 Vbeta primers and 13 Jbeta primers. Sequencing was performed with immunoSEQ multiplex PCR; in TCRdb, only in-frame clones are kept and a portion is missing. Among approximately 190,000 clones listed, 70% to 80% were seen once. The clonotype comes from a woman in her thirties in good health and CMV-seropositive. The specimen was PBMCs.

CDR3 amino acids: CASSYGTGDNSPLHF. As DNA, the CDR3 is TGTGCCAGCAGTTATGGGACAGGGGATAATTCACCCCTCCACTTT. The rearrangement joins TRBV6-6 to TRBJ1-6; TRBD1 matches at 10 bases. J gave up 5 bases and V 3 bases, and 1 base lay outside the gene matches. The CDR3 totals 15 residues. Germline loops: CDR1 MNHNY, CDR2 SVGAGI (reference sequence).